This T cell receptor beta chain came from a study of molecular identifiers for immune sequencing clone quantification. Generation of bulk TCR libraries relied on previously described methods and listed TCR primers. TCRdb analysed the PCR reads with MiXCR anew, one entry per CDR3 protein. Of a few hundred thousand distinct CDR3 sequences listed, roughly 26% are singletons. Study-level findings and limits: The share of molecules held by clones above 20 RNA copies was over 99% in effector cells and under 1% in naive cells. Single-cell amounts of spiked Jurkat TCR RNA were reportedly detectable among about a million naive cells.

Sorting was used to obtain naive CD8 T cells (CD8+CD4-CCR7+CD45RA+). The length of the CDR3 is 13 residues. V dropped 3 bases and J dropped 10 bases, with 12 bases sitting between them. Germline-derived CDR1 and CDR2 are KGHSH and LQKENI. This clonotype was observed a handful of times. No antigen is known for it. The V gene is TRBV18, the J gene TRBJ1-4; no reliable D call. The origin of this receptor is a human donor in good health. Some libraries in this study had Jurkat cell RNA spiked in. The sample was naive CD8+ T cells from blood, with Jurkat cell RNA spiked in. Stated subset: FACS-sorted CD8+CD4-CCR7+CD45RA+ naive T cells. This CDR3 is CASSPPEFGKLFF. The CDR3 nucleotides are TGTGCCAGCTCACCCCCGGAGTTCGGAAAACTGTTTTTT.